This TCR beta chain was identified during a study of blood T cell repertoires in COVID-19. On the study more broadly: COVID-19 samples from acute and convalescent phases originated in the United States, Italy and Spain. T cells, B-cell-depleted T cells, or PBMCs supplied cDNA or gDNA.

In the authors' workflow: Estimated nucleated cell counts came from reference gene primer amplification. The protocol was immunoSEQ multiplex PCR, while the TCRdb copy is restricted to in-frame clones and leaves out a portion. Clone size and V and J calls were adopted from that table, with D and trimming inferred from the DNA. The sample has some 56,000 clones, 80% seen once. The CDR3 totals 14 residues. CDR1 SGHDT and CDR2 YYEEEE come from the germline V gene. V shed 0 bases and J shed 2 bases, with 8 bases lying between them. Sequenced input: peripheral blood. The genes are TRBV5-6 and TRBJ1-2, with D possibly matching TRBD1 (5 bases). The sequence came from a man between 60 and 75 years old with acute or convalescent COVID-19. The CDR3 nucleotides are TGTGCCAGCAGCTTGGCGACAGTCAACTATGGCTACACCTTC. It encodes CASSLATVNYGYTF.